The present TCR beta chain was sequenced within a study of control samples from healthy donors and cancer patients. The repertoire was sequenced with immunoSEQ multiplex PCR; TCRdb's copy has only in-frame clones and lacks some. This sample has some 82,000 clones, with around 83% found just once. Sequencing was carried out using PBMCs. The clonotype originates from a man aged 55 to 70 with head and neck cancer.

DNA of the CDR3: TGTGCCAGCAGAACCCGGGGTGAGCAGTTCTTC. Translating it yields CASRTRGEQFF. The J gene is TRBJ2-1, the V gene TRBV12-3 or TRBV12-4, with D possibly being TRBD2 (5 bases). This CDR3 comprises 11 residues. V lost 6 bases to trimming and J lost 9 bases, with 9 bases between them.